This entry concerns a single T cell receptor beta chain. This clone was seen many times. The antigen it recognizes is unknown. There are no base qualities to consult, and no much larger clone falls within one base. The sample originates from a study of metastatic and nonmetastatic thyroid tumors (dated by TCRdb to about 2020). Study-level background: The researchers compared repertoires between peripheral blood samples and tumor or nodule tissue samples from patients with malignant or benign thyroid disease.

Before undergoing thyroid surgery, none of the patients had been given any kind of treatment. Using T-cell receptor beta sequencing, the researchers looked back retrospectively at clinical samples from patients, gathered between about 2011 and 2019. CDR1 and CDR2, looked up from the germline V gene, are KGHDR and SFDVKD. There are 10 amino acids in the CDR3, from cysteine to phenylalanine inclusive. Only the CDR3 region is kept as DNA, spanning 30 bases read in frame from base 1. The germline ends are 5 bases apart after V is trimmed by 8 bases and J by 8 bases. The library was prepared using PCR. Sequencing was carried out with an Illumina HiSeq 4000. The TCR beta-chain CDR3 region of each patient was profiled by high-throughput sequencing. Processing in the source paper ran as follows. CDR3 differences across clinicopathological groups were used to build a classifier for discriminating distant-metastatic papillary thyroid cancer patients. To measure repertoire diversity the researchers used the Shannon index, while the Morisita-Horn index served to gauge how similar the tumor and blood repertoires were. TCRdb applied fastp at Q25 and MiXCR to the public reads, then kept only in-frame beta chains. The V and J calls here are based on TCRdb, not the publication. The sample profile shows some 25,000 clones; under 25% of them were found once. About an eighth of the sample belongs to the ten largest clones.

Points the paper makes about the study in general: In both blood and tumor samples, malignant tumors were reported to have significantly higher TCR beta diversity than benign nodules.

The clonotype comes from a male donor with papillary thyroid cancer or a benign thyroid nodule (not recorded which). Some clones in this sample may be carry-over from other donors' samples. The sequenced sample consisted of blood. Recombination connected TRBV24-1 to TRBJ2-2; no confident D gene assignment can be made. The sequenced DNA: TGTGCCACCAACGTGGGGGAGCTGTTTTTT. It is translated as CATNVGELFF.